The next 24 T cell receptor beta chains were all read from a single sample in a study of shared clonotypes between healthy human individuals (dated by TCRdb to the early 2020s). Libraries were made using the immunoSEQ multiplex PCR assay. In TCRdb, the immuneACCESS table is reduced to in-frame sequences with V and J assigned. These tables do not hold every clone; where another copy was compared, an unresolved V gene accounts for under half, and the others remain unexplained. Counted in this sample were more than 2 million clones; about 95% of them appeared once. The ten biggest clones cover 0.85% to 1.2% of the sample. CD8 naive samples were obtained by positive selection for CCR7 among CD45RO-negative cells, yielding a CD45RA+CCR7+ population from which TemRA cells were excluded. Sequences were obtained from naive CD8+ T cells sorted from blood. Sample cell subset or site, as interpreted from the label and publication: CD45RA+CCR7+. Receptors were obtained from a young man in good health.

V gene TRBV5-6 combines with J gene TRBJ2-3; weak D call: TRBD1 (5 bases). The germline CDR1 and CDR2 sequences are SGHDT and YYEEEE. This CDR3 spans 14 amino acids. Trimming took off 2 bases at V and 3 bases at J, with 10 bases between the two ends. Here the CDR3 reads CASSFGAITDTQYF. Here the CDR3 DNA reads TGTGCCAGCAGCTTTGGGGCCATAACAGATACGCAGTATTTT.

The chain employs TRBV7-9 and TRBJ1-4, with 7 bases fitting TRBD1. This CDR3 has 15 residues. Germline V gene lookup returns CDR1 SEHNR and CDR2 FQNEAQ (reference sequence). J lost 8 bases, V lost 6 bases, and 12 bases had no gene match. The CDR3 is CASSPPGGLQEKLFF. Here the CDR3 DNA reads TGTGCCAGCAGTCCCCCAGGGGGACTTCAGGAAAAACTGTTTTTT.

This sequence joins TRBV10-3 and TRBJ2-1; TRBD2 might be the D (5 bases). Trimming removed 2 bases from V and 6 bases from J, with 11 bases in between. This CDR3 is 14 amino acids long. CDR1 and CDR2 from the germline V gene are ENHRY and SYGVKD. The CDR3 loop is CAISEGGPANEQFF. The CDR3 DNA reads as TGTGCCATCAGTGAGGGCGGGCCAGCCAATGAGCAGTTCTTC.

The chain employs TRBV7-8 and TRBJ1-2, with 8 bases matching TRBD1. Germline lookup yields CDR1 SGHVS and CDR2 FQNEAQ. CDR3 length equals 14 residues. J gave up 4 bases and V 5 bases, and 6 bases lay outside the gene matches. The CDR3 is CASSETGGVYGYTF. CDR3 bases: TGTGCCAGCAGCGAAACAGGGGGAGTCTATGGCTACACCTTC. The whole variable domain, filled in from reference TRBV7-8 and TRBJ1-2, reads GAGVSQSPRYKVAKRGQDVALRCDPISGHVSLFWYQQALGQGPEFLTYFQNEAQLDKSGLPSDRFFAERPEGSVSTLKIQRTQQEDSAVYLCASSETGGVYGYTFGSGTRLTVV.

As to this clone: Other DNA variants within this sample encode the same CDR3. The rearrangement joins TRBV9 to TRBJ2-7; D call uncertain. Germline CDR1 SGDLS, CDR2 YYNGEE. V lost 0 bases to trimming and J lost 1 base, with 5 bases between them. This CDR3 is built from 13 residues. The CDR3: CASSVDTSYEQYF. For the CDR3, the DNA is TGTGCCAGCAGCGTAGACACTTCCTACGAGCAGTACTTC.

The chain couples TRBV27 to TRBJ2-7, with D possibly TRBD2 on 6 matching bases. The CDR3 is 16 amino acids. V was cut by 2 bases and J by 0 bases, with 14 bases left in between. Germline CDR1 reads MNHEY; CDR2 reads SMNVEV (reference sequence). The CDR3 DNA reads as TGTGCCAGCAGTTTAGGGGTACTAGCCAGCTCCTACGAGCAGTACTTC. Encoded protein: CASSLGVLASSYEQYF.

The chain links TRBV7-2 to TRBJ1-3; TRBD1 might be the D (6 bases). Trimming took off 1 base at V and 2 bases at J, with 12 bases between the two ends. In germline, CDR1 is SGHTA, CDR2 FQGNSA. CDR3 length: 16 residues. CDR3 sequence (DNA): TGTGCCAGCAGCTTAGACAGGGAGGGAACTGGAAACACCATATATTTT. It specifies CASSLDREGTGNTIYF.

The rearrangement links TRBV6-5 to TRBJ2-3; D not resolved. The CDR3 consists of 15 residues. The V end was cut by 0 bases, the J end by 1 base, with 8 bases between. From germline, CDR1 is MNHEY and CDR2 SVGAGI. CDR3 region: CASSYSTWGTDTQYF. CDR3 DNA sequence: TGTGCCAGCAGTTACTCGACCTGGGGCACAGATACGCAGTATTTT.

This chain uses TRBV7-9 with TRBJ2-7, with D perhaps being TRBD1 or TRBD2 (5 bases each). V shed 0 bases and J shed 7 bases, with 16 bases lying between them. Germline CDR1 and CDR2: SEHNR and FQNEAQ (reference sequence). The CDR3 sequence is 15 residues long. In DNA, the CDR3 is TGTGCCAGCAGCTTAGCCCCGGGACCTATTGGGGAGCAGTACTTC. Its protein product is CASSLAPGPIGEQYF.

The chain links TRBV27 to TRBJ2-3; TRBD2 matches at 13 bases. The V gene end was trimmed by 5 bases and the J gene end by 1 base; junction bases not matched to a gene: 3. Per germline, CDR1 MNHEY and CDR2 SMNVEV (reference sequence). This CDR3 is 16 amino acids long. CDR3 sequence (DNA): TGTGCCAGCAGTCCGGGGACTAGCGGGGGCACAGATACGCAGTATTTT. Its translation is CASSPGTSGGTDTQYF.

This clone was recorded once. This chain links TRBV5-6 with TRBJ2-5; no firm D call. Judging by the DNA end, TRBJ2-7 fits better; the J call may be wrong. The CDR3 consists of 13 residues. Germline lookup yields CDR1 SGHDT and CDR2 YYEEEE. CDR3 in amino acids: CASSLLDSCEQYF. In nucleotides, the CDR3 is TGTGCCAGCAGCTTGTTGGATAGCTGCGAGCAGTACTTC.

This sequence joins TRBV2 and TRBJ1-1; D remains ambiguous. The germline V gene has CDR1 SNHLY and CDR2 FYNNEI. The CDR3 spans 13 residues. Trimming stripped 7 bases from V and 2 bases from J, with 11 bases between. This CDR3 is CASTGLVNTEAFF. CDR3 nucleotide sequence: TGTGCCAGCACGGGTCTGGTAAACACTGAAGCTTTCTTT.

J is TRBJ2-1 and V is TRBV2; the match to TRBD2 covers 7 bases. The CDR3 totals 15 residues. Germline trimming cut 8 bases from V and 4 bases from J; bases unmatched to any gene: 11. The germline gives CDR1 SNHLY, CDR2 FYNNEI. The CDR3 reads CASLVSGTPYNEQFF. DNA of the CDR3: TGTGCCAGCCTCGTCAGCGGGACCCCTTACAATGAGCAGTTCTTC.

The count of this clone is one. Other nucleotide sequences from this sample produce the same CDR3. The genes are TRBV28 and TRBJ2-7; tentatively, D is TRBD1 or TRBD2 (5 bases each). V lost 2 bases, J lost 6 bases, and 14 bases lay in between. The CDR3 runs to 14 residues. CDR1 and CDR2 (germline): MDHEN, SYDVKM. The CDR3 loop is CASSLQGGSGEQYF. CDR3 nucleotide sequence: TGTGCCAGCAGTTTACAGGGCGGGTCTGGCGAGCAGTACTTC. The whole variable domain, remainder taken from reference TRBV28 and TRBJ2-7, is DVKVTQSSRYLVKRTGEKVFLECVQDMDHENMFWYRQDPGLGLRLIYFSYDVKMKEKGDIPEGYSVSREKKERFSLILESASTNQTSMYLCASSLQGGSGEQYFGPGTRLTVT.

This CDR3 is CASSLSGLKDEQYF. In nucleotides, the CDR3 is TGTGCCAGCAGTTTATCGGGGCTCAAGGACGAGCAGTACTTC. V gene TRBV27 combines with J gene TRBJ2-7; a weak D match, TRBD1 (5 bases). This CDR3 spans 14 amino acids. The V gene's germline CDR1 is MNHEY and CDR2 SMNVEV (reference sequence). Trimming stripped 0 bases from V and 5 bases from J, with 11 bases between.

The chain combines TRBV29-1 with TRBJ2-5; 8 bases are shared with TRBD2. The CDR3 loop spans 13 amino acids. V shed 3 bases and J 4 bases; nucleotides not matched to a gene: 4. Per the germline V gene, CDR1 is SQVTM and CDR2 is ANQGSEA. DNA of the CDR3: TGCAGCGTTGACGCGGGAGGCGGAGAGACCCAGTACTTC. This gives the protein CSVDAGGGETQYF.

V usage is TRBV27 and J usage is TRBJ2-1; TRBD2 matches at 7 bases. CDR1 MNHEY and CDR2 SMNVEV come from the germline V gene (reference sequence). With 5 bases clipped from V and 10 bases from J, the junction kept 14 bases outside the gene matches. The CDR3 consists of 15 residues. CDR3 region: CASSQLGRLAAEQFF. CDR3 coding DNA: TGTGCCAGCAGTCAACTGGGACGACTAGCAGCAGAGCAGTTCTTC.

The V and J genes are TRBV10-3 and TRBJ2-5; 14 positions agree with TRBD2. The CDR3 runs 15 residues. Germline-derived CDR1 and CDR2 are ENHRY and SYGVKD. The trim removed 6 bases at V and 2 bases at J, leaving 2 bases unmatched. CDR3 nucleotides: TGTGCCATCAGCGGACTAGCGGGGGGACAAGAGACCCAGTACTTC. Translating gives CAISGLAGGQETQYF.

The genes are TRBV2 and TRBJ1-2, with a tentative D call TRBD1 (5 bases). Germline CDR1 SNHLY, CDR2 FYNNEI. Trimming took off 5 bases at V and 4 bases at J, with 17 bases between the two ends. The CDR3 length is 15 residues. The CDR3 sequence is CASSYQGLTAYGYTF. DNA of the CDR3: TGTGCCAGCAGTTACCAGGGCCTAACCGCCTATGGCTACACCTTC. The whole variable domain, filled in from reference TRBV2 and TRBJ1-2, reads EPEVTQTPSHQVTQMGQEVILRCVPISNHLYFYWYRQILGQKVEFLVSFYNNEISEKSEIFDDQFSVERPDGSNFTLKIRSTKLEDSAMYFCASSYQGLTAYGYTFGSGTRLTVV.

To note about this clone: This sample includes further DNA sequences coding for the same CDR3. This chain uses TRBV4-1 with TRBJ1-3; D remains unclear. This CDR3 comprises 16 residues. The germline gives CDR1 MGHRA, CDR2 YSYEKL. Between the trimmed V and J ends, which lost 0 bases and 0 bases, there was a span of 9 bases. The CDR3 is CASSQDPSISGNTIYF. For the CDR3, the DNA is TGCGCCAGCAGCCAAGATCCTTCGATCTCTGGAAACACCATATATTTT.

The rearrangement joins TRBV28 to TRBJ2-4, with D perhaps matching TRBD1 or TRBD2 (5 bases each). Germline V gene lookup returns CDR1 MDHEN and CDR2 SYDVKM. The CDR3 is 16 amino acids. Trimming took 5 bases from V and 0 from J, leaving 14 bases between them. Written as DNA, the CDR3 is TGTGCCAGCAGTACAACCCACGGGACAGCCAAAAACATTCAGTACTTC. Amino acids: CASSTTHGTAKNIQYF.

This chain joins TRBV6-1 and TRBJ2-2, with TRBD1 matching over 7 bases. The CDR3 length is 15 residues. Germline V gene data show CDR1 as MNHNS and CDR2 as SASEGT. Trimming removed 2 bases from V and 2 bases from J; junction bases left unmatched: 2. CDR3 DNA sequence: TGTGCCAGCAGTGAAAGACAGGGAAACACCGGGGAGCTGTTTTTT. Translated: CASSERQGNTGELFF.

J is TRBJ1-2 and V is TRBV9; no firm D call. Deletions cut 0 bases from V and 4 bases from J, with 13 bases between. The CDR3 sequence is 15 residues long. Germline CDR1 reads SGDLS; CDR2 reads YYNGEE. CDR3 DNA: TGTGCCAGCAGCGTAGGAGTCTCCTCCGTCTATGGCTACACCTTC. This codes for CASSVGVSSVYGYTF.

This chain links TRBV5-3 with TRBJ2-7, with TRBD1 matching 9 bases. TRBV5-3 is assigned to the ORF class and has an uncertain function. With 4 bases clipped from V and 5 bases from J, the junction kept 7 bases outside the gene matches. The CDR3 covers 14 residues. The chain's CDR3 is CARSLGQGRDEQYF. Here the CDR3 DNA reads TGTGCCAGAAGCCTCGGACAGGGGAGGGACGAGCAGTACTTC.